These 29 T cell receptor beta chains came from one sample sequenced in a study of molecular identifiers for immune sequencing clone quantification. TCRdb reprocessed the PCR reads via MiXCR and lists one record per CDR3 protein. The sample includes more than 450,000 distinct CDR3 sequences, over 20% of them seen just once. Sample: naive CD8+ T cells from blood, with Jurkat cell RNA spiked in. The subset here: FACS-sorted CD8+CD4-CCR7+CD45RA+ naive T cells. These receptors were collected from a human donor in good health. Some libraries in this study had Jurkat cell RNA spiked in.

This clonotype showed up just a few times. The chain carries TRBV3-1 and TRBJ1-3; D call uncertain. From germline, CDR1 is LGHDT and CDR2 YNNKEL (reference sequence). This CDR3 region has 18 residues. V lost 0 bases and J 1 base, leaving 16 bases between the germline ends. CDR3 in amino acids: CASSQDTSTGGSGNTIYF. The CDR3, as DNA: TGTGCCAGCAGCCAAGATACCTCTACCGGAGGATCTGGAAACACCATATATTTT.

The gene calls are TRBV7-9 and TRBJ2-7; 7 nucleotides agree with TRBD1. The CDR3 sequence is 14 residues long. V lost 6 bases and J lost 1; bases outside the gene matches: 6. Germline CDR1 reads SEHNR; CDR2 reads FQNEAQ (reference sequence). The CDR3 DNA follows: TGTGCCAGCAGTCCCGGACAGGAGTCCTACGAGCAGTACTTC. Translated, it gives CASSPGQESYEQYF.

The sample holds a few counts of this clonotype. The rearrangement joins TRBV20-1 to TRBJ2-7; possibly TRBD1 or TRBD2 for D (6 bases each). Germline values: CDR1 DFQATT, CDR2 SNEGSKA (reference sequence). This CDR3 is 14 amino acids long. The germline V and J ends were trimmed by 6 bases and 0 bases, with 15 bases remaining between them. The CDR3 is CSAPGAGNSYEQYF. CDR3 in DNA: TGCAGTGCCCCGGGGGCGGGCAACTCCTACGAGCAGTACTTC.

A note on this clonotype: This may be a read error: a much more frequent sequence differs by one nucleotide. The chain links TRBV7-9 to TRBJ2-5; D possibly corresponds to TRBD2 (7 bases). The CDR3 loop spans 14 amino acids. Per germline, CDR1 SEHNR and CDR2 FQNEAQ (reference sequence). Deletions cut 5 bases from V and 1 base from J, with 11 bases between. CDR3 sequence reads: CASSAGAAQETQYF. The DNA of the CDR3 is TGTGCCAGCAGCGCGGGGGCAGCCCAAGAGACCCAGTACTTC.

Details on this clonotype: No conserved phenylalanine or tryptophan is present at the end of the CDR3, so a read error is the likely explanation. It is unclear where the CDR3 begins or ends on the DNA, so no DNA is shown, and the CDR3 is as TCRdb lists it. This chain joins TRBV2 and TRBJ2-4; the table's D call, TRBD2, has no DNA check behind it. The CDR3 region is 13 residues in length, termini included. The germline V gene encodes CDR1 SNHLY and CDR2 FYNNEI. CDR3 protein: CASGDGDWRTPIR.

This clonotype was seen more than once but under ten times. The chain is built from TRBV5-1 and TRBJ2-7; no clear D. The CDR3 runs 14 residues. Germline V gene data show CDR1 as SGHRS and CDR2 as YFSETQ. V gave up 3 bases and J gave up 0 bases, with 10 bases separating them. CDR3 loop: CASSYLVSSYEQYF. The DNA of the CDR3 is TGCGCCAGCAGCTACTTAGTGAGCTCCTACGAGCAGTACTTC.

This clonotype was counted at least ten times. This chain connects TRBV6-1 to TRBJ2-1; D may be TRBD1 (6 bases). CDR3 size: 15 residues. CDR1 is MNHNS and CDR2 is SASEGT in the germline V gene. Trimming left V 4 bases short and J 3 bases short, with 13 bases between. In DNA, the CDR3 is TGTGCCAGCAGTGCAGGACAGCCTATCTACAATGAGCAGTTCTTC. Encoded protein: CASSAGQPIYNEQFF.

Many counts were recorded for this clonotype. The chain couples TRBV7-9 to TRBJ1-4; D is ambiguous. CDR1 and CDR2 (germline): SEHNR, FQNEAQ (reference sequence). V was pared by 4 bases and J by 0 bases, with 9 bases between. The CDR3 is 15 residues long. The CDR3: CASSSIGSTNEKLFF. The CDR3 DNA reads TGTGCCAGCAGCTCTATCGGATCAACTAATGAAAAACTGTTTTTT.

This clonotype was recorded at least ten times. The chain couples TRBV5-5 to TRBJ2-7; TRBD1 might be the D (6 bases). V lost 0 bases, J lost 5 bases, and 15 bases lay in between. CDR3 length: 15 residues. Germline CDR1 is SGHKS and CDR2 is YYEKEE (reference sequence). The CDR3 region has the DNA TGTGCCAGCAGCTTGGCGCTCAGGGGATTCCACGAGCAGTACTTC. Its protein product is CASSLALRGFHEQYF.

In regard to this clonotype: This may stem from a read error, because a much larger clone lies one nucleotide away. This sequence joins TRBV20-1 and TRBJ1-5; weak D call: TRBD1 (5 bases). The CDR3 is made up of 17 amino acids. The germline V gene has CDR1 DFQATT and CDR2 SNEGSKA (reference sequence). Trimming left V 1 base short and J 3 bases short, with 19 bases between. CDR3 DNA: TGCAGTGCTAGAGGTAACCGGGGGTCAATTCACAATCAGCCCCAGCATTTT. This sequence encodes CSARGNRGSIHNQPQHF.

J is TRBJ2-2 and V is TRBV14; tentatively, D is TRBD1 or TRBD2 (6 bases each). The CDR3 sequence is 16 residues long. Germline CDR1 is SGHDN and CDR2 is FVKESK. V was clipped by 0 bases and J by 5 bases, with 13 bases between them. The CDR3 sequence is CASSQEGGSDTGELFF. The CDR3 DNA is TGTGCCAGCAGCCAAGAAGGGGGGTCTGATACCGGGGAGCTGTTTTTT.

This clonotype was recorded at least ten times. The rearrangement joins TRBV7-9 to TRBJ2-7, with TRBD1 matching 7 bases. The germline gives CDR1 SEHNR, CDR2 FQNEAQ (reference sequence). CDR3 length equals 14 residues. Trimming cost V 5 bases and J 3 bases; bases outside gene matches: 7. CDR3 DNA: TGTGCCAGCAGCATGCGACAGGGCCACTACGAGCAGTACTTC. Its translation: CASSMRQGHYEQYF.

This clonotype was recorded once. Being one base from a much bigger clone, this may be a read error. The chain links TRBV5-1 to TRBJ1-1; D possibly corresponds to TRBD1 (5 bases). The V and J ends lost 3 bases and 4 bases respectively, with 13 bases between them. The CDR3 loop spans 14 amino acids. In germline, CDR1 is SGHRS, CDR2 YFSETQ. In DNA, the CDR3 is TGCGCCAGCAGCTCCGGACGGGGCGGCACTGAAGCTTTCTTT. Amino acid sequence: CASSSGRGGTEAFF.

This CDR3 is CAWSAGTGSGYTF. CDR3 in DNA: TGTGCCTGGAGCGCCGGGACAGGCTCTGGCTACACCTTC. The chain has TRBV30 and TRBJ1-2, with 8 positions matching TRBD1. Germline CDR1 reads GTSNPN; CDR2 reads SVGIG (reference sequence). The CDR3 is 13 residues long. Trimming at V came to 3 bases and at J to 7 bases, leaving 7 bases not matched to a gene.

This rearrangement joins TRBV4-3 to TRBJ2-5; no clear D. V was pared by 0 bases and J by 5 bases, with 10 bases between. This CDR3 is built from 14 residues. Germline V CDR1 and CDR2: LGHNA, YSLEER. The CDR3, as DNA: TGCGCCAGCAGCCAAGATGGGGATCGGGAGACCCAGTACTTC. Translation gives CASSQDGDRETQYF.

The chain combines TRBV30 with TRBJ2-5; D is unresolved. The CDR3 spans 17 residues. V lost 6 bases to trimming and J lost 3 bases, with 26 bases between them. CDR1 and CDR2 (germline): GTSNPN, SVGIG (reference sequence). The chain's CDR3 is CACTAWASSGPEETQYF. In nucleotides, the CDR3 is TGTGCCTGTACCGCCTGGGCCTCATCTGGGCCAGAAGAGACCCAGTACTTC.

The CDR3 spells CASSVRLAGGTGELFF. In nucleotides, the CDR3 is TGTGCCAGCAGCGTGAGACTAGCGGGAGGGACCGGGGAGCTGTTTTTT. The chain recombines TRBV5-5 with TRBJ2-2; 14 nucleotides align to TRBD2. This CDR3 contains 16 residues. The V gene's germline CDR1 is SGHKS and CDR2 YYEKEE (reference sequence). V gave up 4 bases and J gave up 5 bases; unmatched junction bases: 4.

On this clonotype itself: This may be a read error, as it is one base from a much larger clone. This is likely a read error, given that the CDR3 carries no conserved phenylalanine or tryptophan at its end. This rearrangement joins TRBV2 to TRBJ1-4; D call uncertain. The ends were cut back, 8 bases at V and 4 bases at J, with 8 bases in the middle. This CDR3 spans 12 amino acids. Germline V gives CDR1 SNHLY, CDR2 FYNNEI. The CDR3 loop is CASLHLNEKLFS. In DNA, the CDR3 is TGTGCCAGCCTCCACCTTAATGAAAAACTGTTTTCT.

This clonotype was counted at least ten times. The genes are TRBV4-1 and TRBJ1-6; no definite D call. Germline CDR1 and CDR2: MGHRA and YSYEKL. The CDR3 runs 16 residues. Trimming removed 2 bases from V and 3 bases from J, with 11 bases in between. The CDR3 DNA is TGCGCCAGCAGCCAAATTCAGGACCACTATAATTCACCCCTCCACTTT. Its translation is CASSQIQDHYNSPLHF.

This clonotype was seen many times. The CDR3 is CASSFTGVRSMNTEAFF. For the CDR3, the DNA is TGTGCCAGCAGCTTTACAGGGGTTCGTTCCATGAACACTGAAGCTTTCTTT. The J gene is TRBJ1-1, the V gene TRBV5-4, with TRBD1 matching 7 bases. Trimming at V came to 2 bases and at J to 0 bases, leaving 10 bases not matched to a gene. Germline V gives CDR1 SGHNT, CDR2 YYREEE (reference sequence). This CDR3 has 17 residues.

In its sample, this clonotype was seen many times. CDR3 nucleotides: TGTGCCAGCAGCTTAATACTGTCGAACACTGAAGCTTTCTTT. Translating it yields CASSLILSNTEAFF. The chain couples TRBV7-9 to TRBJ1-1; D is ambiguous. CDR3 length: 14 residues. CDR1 is SEHNR, CDR2 FQNEAQ, per germline (reference sequence). Trimming shortened V by 2 bases and J by 1 base, and 8 bases separated the two germline ends.

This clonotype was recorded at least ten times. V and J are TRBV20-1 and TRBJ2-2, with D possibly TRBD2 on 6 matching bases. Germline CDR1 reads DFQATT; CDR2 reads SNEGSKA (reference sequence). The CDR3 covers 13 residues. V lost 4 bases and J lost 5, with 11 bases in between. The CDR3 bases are TGCAGTGCTACACGGGAGAATACCGGGGAGCTGTTTTTT. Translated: CSATRENTGELFF.

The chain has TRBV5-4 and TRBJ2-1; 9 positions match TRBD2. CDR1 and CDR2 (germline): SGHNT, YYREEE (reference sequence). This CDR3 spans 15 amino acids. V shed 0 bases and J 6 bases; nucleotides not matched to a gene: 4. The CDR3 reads CASSLAGTSFNEQFF. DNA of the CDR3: TGTGCCAGCAGCTTGGCCGGGACTAGCTTCAATGAGCAGTTCTTC.

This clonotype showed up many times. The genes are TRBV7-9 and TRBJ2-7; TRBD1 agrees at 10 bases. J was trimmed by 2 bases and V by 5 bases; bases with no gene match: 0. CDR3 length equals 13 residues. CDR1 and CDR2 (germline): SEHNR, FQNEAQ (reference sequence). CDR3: CASSGTGAYEQYF. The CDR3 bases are TGTGCCAGCAGCGGGACAGGGGCCTACGAGCAGTACTTC.

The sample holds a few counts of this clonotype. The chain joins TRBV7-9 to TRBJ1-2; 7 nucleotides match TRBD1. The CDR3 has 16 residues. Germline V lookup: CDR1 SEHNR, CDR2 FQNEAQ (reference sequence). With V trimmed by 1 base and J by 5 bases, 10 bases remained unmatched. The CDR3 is CASSLVAGGTFYGYTF. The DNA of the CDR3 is TGTGCCAGCAGCTTAGTCGCAGGGGGAACCTTTTATGGCTACACCTTC.

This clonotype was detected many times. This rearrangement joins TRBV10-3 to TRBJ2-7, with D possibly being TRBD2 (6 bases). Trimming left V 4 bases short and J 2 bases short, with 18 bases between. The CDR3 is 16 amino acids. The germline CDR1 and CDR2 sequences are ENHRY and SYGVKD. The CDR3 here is CAISGSETRKPYEQYF. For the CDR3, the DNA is TGTGCCATCAGTGGCTCCGAGACTAGGAAACCCTACGAGCAGTACTTC.

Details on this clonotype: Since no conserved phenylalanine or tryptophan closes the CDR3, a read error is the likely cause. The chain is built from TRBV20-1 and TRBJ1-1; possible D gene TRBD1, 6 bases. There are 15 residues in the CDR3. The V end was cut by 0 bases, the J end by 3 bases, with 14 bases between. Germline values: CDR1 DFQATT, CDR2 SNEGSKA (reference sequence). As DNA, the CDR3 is TGCAGTGCTAGAGATATCGGGGGGCGCGACACTGAAGCTTTCTTG. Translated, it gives CSARDIGGRDTEAFL.

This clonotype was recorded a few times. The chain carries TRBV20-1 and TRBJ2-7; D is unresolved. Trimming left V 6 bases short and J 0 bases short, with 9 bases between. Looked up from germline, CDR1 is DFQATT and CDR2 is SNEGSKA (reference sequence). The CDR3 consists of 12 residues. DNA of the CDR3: TGCAGTGCGTTCCGGAGCTCCTACGAGCAGTACTTC. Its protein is CSAFRSSYEQYF.

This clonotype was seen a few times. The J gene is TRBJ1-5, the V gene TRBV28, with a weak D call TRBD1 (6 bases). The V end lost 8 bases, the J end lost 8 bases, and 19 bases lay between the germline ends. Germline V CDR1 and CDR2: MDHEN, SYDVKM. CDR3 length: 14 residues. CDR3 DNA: TGTGCCAGCCTTACCCTCGACAGGCGGGAGCCCCAGCATTTT. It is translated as CASLTLDRREPQHF.